This T cell receptor (beta chain) was observed in a study of control samples from healthy donors and cancer patients. This CDR3 region has 14 residues. With 3 bases removed from V and 7 bases from J, the gap between germline ends came to 15 bases. Germline V gene sequence: CDR1 DFQATT, CDR2 SNEGSKA (reference sequence). The data were produced by immunoSEQ multiplex PCR, yet TCRdb's version contains in-frame clones alone and is incomplete. This table holds some 150,000 clones, around 94% found once. The clonotype comes from a man aged 55 to 70 with colorectal cancer. Sequenced: PBMCs. J is TRBJ1-4 and V is TRBV20-1; TRBD1 is a possible D gene (5 bases). Here the CDR3 reads CSASTGPYGEKLFF. The CDR3 nucleotides are TGCAGTGCTAGTACAGGCCCGTACGGTGAAAAACTGTTTTTT.